The 22 T cell receptor beta chains reported below all come from one sample, sequenced in a study of blood T cell repertoires in COVID-19. The protocol was immunoSEQ multiplex PCR, while the TCRdb copy is restricted to in-frame clones and leaves out a portion. The sample carries about 97,000 clones, roughly 84% recorded once. Sequencing was done on a sample of peripheral blood. The receptors originated from a human donor in a cohort sampled during active COVID-19.

This clone appeared a few times. J is TRBJ2-1 and V is TRBV7-9; 10 bases line up with TRBD1. The germline gives CDR1 SEHNR, CDR2 FQNEAQ (reference sequence). The length of the CDR3 is 17 residues. V was clipped by 2 bases and J by 7 bases; unmatched bases: 11. The CDR3 is CASSLLGGTGVLNEQFF. Written as DNA, the CDR3 is TGTGCCAGCAGCTTATTAGGGGGGACAGGGGTGTTGAATGAGCAGTTCTTC.

This rearrangement joins TRBV7-8 to TRBJ1-5, with TRBD1 matching 9 bases. The germline gives CDR1 SGHVS, CDR2 FQNEAQ. The CDR3 length is 16 residues. With V trimmed by 2 bases and J by 7 bases, 9 bases remained unmatched. CDR3 DNA: TGTGCCAGCAGCTTATCTACAGGGGGCGCAGGCCAGCCCCAGCATTTT. Translated, it gives CASSLSTGGAGQPQHF.

The chain couples TRBV5-1 to TRBJ2-7; the D gene is possibly TRBD1 (5 bases). Deletions cut 1 base from V and 3 bases from J, with 8 bases between. The germline gives CDR1 SGHRS, CDR2 YFSETQ. The CDR3 spans 13 residues. The CDR3 nucleotides are TGCGCCAGCAGCTTGACAGGTAGCTACGAGCAGTACTTC. This sequence encodes CASSLTGSYEQYF.

V and J are TRBV1 and TRBJ2-1; the table's D call of TRBD1 was not tested on the DNA. TRBV1 is a recognized pseudogene. This CDR3 contains 20 residues. The CDR3 region has the DNA TGCACCAGCAGCCGTCTCAGGGGGGACAAGGGTGCAAACCAAGGCAATGAGCAGTTCTTC. This gives the protein CTSSRLRGDKGANQGNEQFF.

V usage is TRBV7-2 and J usage is TRBJ2-3; no reliable D call. Trimming took 1 base from V and 0 from J, leaving 5 bases between them. Germline CDR1 is SGHTA and CDR2 is FQGNSA. The CDR3 has 14 amino acids. CDR3 amino acids: CASSLDYSTDTQYF. The CDR3 coding sequence is TGTGCCAGCAGCTTAGACTACAGCACAGATACGCAGTATTTT.

V and J are TRBV19 and TRBJ2-3, with 11 positions matching TRBD2. The germline V gene encodes CDR1 LNHDA and CDR2 SQIVND (reference sequence). The CDR3 consists of 17 residues. Germline trimming cut 5 bases from V and 4 bases from J; bases unmatched to any gene: 11. The CDR3 DNA is TGTGCCAGTAGTGCCTTTAGCGGGGGGGCCGTCGCAGATACGCAGTATTTT. The encoded protein is CASSAFSGGAVADTQYF.

The genes are TRBV7-9 and TRBJ2-2; 10 positions match TRBD2. J lost 6 bases, V lost 2 bases, and 3 bases had no gene match. The CDR3 spans 15 residues. Per the germline V gene, CDR1 is SEHNR and CDR2 is FQNEAQ (reference sequence). CDR3 region: CASSLFTSGAGELFF. The CDR3 DNA sequence: TGTGCCAGCAGCTTATTTACTAGCGGGGCCGGGGAGCTGTTTTTT. Full variable domain (outside the CDR3, taken from reference TRBV7-9 and TRBJ2-2): DTGVSQNPRHKITKRGQNVTFRCDPISEHNRLYWYRQTLGQGPEFLTYFQNEAQLEKSRLLSDRFSAERPKGSFSTLEIQRTEQGDSAMYLCASSLFTSGAGELFFGEGSRLTVL.

The chain has TRBV28 and TRBJ1-2; TRBD1 might be the D (5 bases). This CDR3 is built from 15 residues. V was clipped by 6 bases and J by 0 bases, with 14 bases between them. CDR1 and CDR2 (germline): MDHEN, SYDVKM. The CDR3 loop is CASRPLGLTNYGYTF. Here the CDR3 DNA reads TGTGCCAGCAGACCCCTGGGACTCACTAACTATGGCTACACCTTC.

V is TRBV4-3 and J is TRBJ1-2; TRBD1 is a possible D gene (6 bases). The V end lost 1 base, the J end lost 5 bases, and 17 bases lay between the germline ends. The germline V gene encodes CDR1 LGHNA and CDR2 YSLEER. The CDR3 sequence is 16 residues long. The CDR3 nucleotides read TGCGCCAGCAGCCAAGGACGAACAGGGAGAGGATATGGCTACACCTTC. It translates to CASSQGRTGRGYGYTF.

The chain joins TRBV6-1 to TRBJ2-1; tentatively, D is TRBD1 (6 bases). There are 17 residues in the CDR3. Germline assignment: CDR1 MNHNS and CDR2 SASEGT. V lost 0 bases and J 2 bases, leaving 14 bases between the germline ends. CDR3: CASSEATPGHAYNEQFF. DNA for the CDR3: TGTGCCAGCAGTGAAGCGACACCGGGACATGCCTACAATGAGCAGTTCTTC.

V and J are TRBV11-2 and TRBJ2-1, with 9 bases that match TRBD1. J was trimmed by 10 bases and V by 5 bases; bases with no gene match: 9. The CDR3 is 14 amino acids. The germline V gene has CDR1 SGHAT and CDR2 FQNNGV. Here the CDR3 reads CASSTGTGSFEQFF. Here the CDR3 DNA reads TGTGCCAGCAGCACCGGGACAGGGTCCTTCGAGCAGTTCTTC.

The V call is TRBV7-9, the J call TRBJ1-4; D is uncertain. The CDR3 is 15 amino acids. V was clipped by 5 bases and J by 8 bases, with 18 bases between them. Germline values: CDR1 SEHNR, CDR2 FQNEAQ (reference sequence). The CDR3 loop reads CASSPPAAGEEKLFF. The CDR3 coding sequence is TGTGCCAGCAGCCCGCCGGCGGCCGGGGAGGAAAAACTGTTTTTT. Full variable domain (missing parts from reference TRBV7-9 and TRBJ1-4): DTGVSQNPRHKITKRGQNVTFRCDPISEHNRLYWYRQTLGQGPEFLTYFQNEAQLEKSRLLSDRFSAERPKGSFSTLEIQRTEQGDSAMYLCASSPPAAGEEKLFFGSGTQLSVL.

The chain couples TRBV30 to TRBJ1-1; D call uncertain. This CDR3 contains 13 residues. CDR1 is GTSNPN, CDR2 SVGIG, per germline (reference sequence). V was clipped by 0 bases and J by 0 bases, with 5 bases between them. The CDR3, as DNA: TGTGCCTGGAGTGTTCAGGTGAACACTGAAGCTTTCTTT. It translates to CAWSVQVNTEAFF.

Only one count was recorded for this clone. The V gene is TRBV24-1, the J gene TRBJ2-1; TRBD2 matches 8 bases. The CDR3 is made up of 16 amino acids. CDR1 and CDR2 from the germline V gene are KGHDR and SFDVKD. The trim removed 4 bases at V and 4 bases at J, leaving 8 bases unmatched. The CDR3 reads CATSDPGGAWYNEQFF. The CDR3 DNA reads TGTGCCACCAGTGACCCCGGGGGGGCTTGGTACAATGAGCAGTTCTTC.

The rearrangement joins TRBV5-5 to TRBJ2-7; the D gene is possibly TRBD1 (5 bases). The CDR3 runs to 14 residues. The V and J ends lost 4 bases and 0 bases respectively, with 11 bases between them. Germline values: CDR1 SGHKS, CDR2 YYEKEE (reference sequence). CDR3 region: CASSPAGHSYEQYF. Written as DNA, the CDR3 is TGTGCCAGCAGCCCAGCCGGACACTCCTACGAGCAGTACTTC.

The V gene is TRBV7-2, the J gene TRBJ2-3, with D possibly matching TRBD2 (5 bases). The CDR3 totals 17 residues. Trimming took 0 bases from V and 0 from J, leaving 13 bases between them. CDR1 SGHTA and CDR2 FQGNSA come from the germline V gene. Here the CDR3 reads CASSLAGAGVSTDTQYF. CDR3 bases: TGTGCCAGCAGCTTAGCTGGCGCGGGCGTAAGCACAGATACGCAGTATTTT.

The rearrangement links TRBV7-2 to TRBJ1-5, with D perhaps matching TRBD1 (5 bases). Trimming cost V 0 bases and J 5 bases, with 11 bases left between them. The CDR3 length is 15 residues. CDR1 SGHTA and CDR2 FQGNSA come from the germline V gene. DNA for the CDR3: TGTGCCAGCAGCTTAGCAATGGGGGGAGATCAGCCCCAGCATTTT. This gives the protein CASSLAMGGDQPQHF.

The rearrangement joins TRBV5-1 to TRBJ2-5; possibly TRBD2 for D (5 bases). The CDR3 totals 14 residues. Trimming shortened V by 2 bases and J by 3 bases, and 11 bases separated the two germline ends. CDR1 and CDR2 (germline): SGHRS, YFSETQ. This CDR3 is CASSLRRVEETQYF. The CDR3 DNA reads as TGCGCCAGCAGCTTACGGCGGGTAGAAGAGACCCAGTACTTC. The entire variable domain, with the rest obtained from reference TRBV5-1 and TRBJ2-5, is as follows: KAGVTQTPRYLIKTRGQQVTLSCSPISGHRSVSWYQQTPGQGLQFLFEYFSETQRNKGNFPGRFSGRQFSNSRSEMNVSTLELGDSALYLCASSLRRVEETQYFGPGTRLLVL.

At least ten counts were recorded for this clone. This chain joins TRBV28 and TRBJ2-3; 7 positions agree with TRBD1. Germline CDR1 is MDHEN and CDR2 is SYDVKM. With V trimmed by 5 bases and J by 2 bases, 7 bases remained unmatched. This CDR3 comprises 15 residues. CDR3 amino acids: CASSPPTGLTDTQYF. As DNA, the CDR3 is TGTGCCAGCAGTCCACCGACAGGGCTCACAGATACGCAGTATTTT.

V gene TRBV7-2 combines with J gene TRBJ2-6; 7 nucleotides agree with TRBD1. Germline V gene lookup returns CDR1 SGHTA and CDR2 FQGNSA. The length of the CDR3 is 19 residues. J was trimmed by 0 bases and V by 1 base; bases with no gene match: 9. The CDR3 loop reads CASSLGGQQTFSGANVLTF. CDR3 nucleotide sequence: TGTGCCAGCAGCTTAGGGGGACAGCAAACCTTCTCTGGGGCCAACGTCCTGACTTTC.

The gene calls are TRBV4-3 and TRBJ1-2; 9 bases line up with TRBD1. CDR3 length: 15 residues. CDR1 is LGHNA and CDR2 is YSLEER in the germline V gene. The V segment lost 4 bases and the J segment 4 bases; nucleotides outside the gene matches: 7. CDR3 sequence: CASSPSDRGFYGYTF. DNA of the CDR3: TGCGCCAGCAGCCCATCGGACAGGGGATTCTATGGCTACACCTTC.

The chain couples TRBV11-2 to TRBJ2-7; 16 bases are shared with TRBD2. Germline-derived CDR1 and CDR2 are SGHAT and FQNNGV. J lost 7 bases, V lost 5 bases, and 8 bases had no gene match. The CDR3 is 16 residues long. CDR3 in amino acids: CASSPGTSGGVKEQYF. For the CDR3, the DNA is TGTGCCAGCAGCCCGGGGACTAGCGGGGGGGTTAAAGAGCAGTACTTC.